These 14 T cell receptor beta chains came from one sample sequenced in a study of cytomegalovirus exposure and HLA in healthy donors. This PCR relied on a set of 60 Vbeta primers and 13 Jbeta primers. The protocol was immunoSEQ multiplex PCR, while the TCRdb copy is restricted to in-frame clones and leaves out a portion. The sample carries about 160,000 clones, just under 80% recorded once. The sequencing sample was made of PBMCs. Every receptor here comes from a woman between 35 and 50 years old in good health and CMV-seropositive.

The J gene is TRBJ2-1, the V gene TRBV11-1, with 9 bases that match TRBD1. J gave up 5 bases and V 2 bases, and 7 bases lay outside the gene matches. This CDR3 has 16 amino acids. The germline gives CDR1 SGHAT, CDR2 FQDESV (reference sequence). The CDR3 DNA reads as TGTGCCAGCAGCTTATTAGGGACAGGGAAACACAATGAGCAGTTCTTC. Its protein product is CASSLLGTGKHNEQFF.

The chain has TRBV9 and TRBJ2-3; D might be TRBD1 (6 bases). CDR1 is SGDLS, CDR2 YYNGEE, per germline. This CDR3 is 13 amino acids long. V was trimmed by 3 bases and J by 6 bases, leaving 11 bases between them. The CDR3 loop reads CASSAQGSDTQYF. The CDR3 nucleotides read TGTGCCAGCAGCGCCCAGGGGTCCGATACGCAGTATTTT.

This clone has only one observation. A junction end diverges from the germline sequence, so it may reflect a read error. This chain uses TRBV5-4 with TRBJ2-5; 11 bases map to TRBD2. The CDR3 runs to 12 residues. Germline CDR1 is SGHNT and CDR2 is YYREEE (reference sequence). This CDR3 reads CASSAISGGADF. CDR3 DNA sequence: TGTGCCAGCAGCGCTATTAGCGGGGGGGCAGACTTC.

The chain links TRBV5-4 to TRBJ1-1; 8 bases agree with TRBD1. This CDR3 is built from 14 residues. V lost 0 bases and J lost 5; bases outside the gene matches: 3. In germline, CDR1 is SGHNT, CDR2 YYREEE (reference sequence). CDR3: CASSLGRGQTEAFF. The CDR3, as DNA: TGTGCCAGCAGCTTGGGCAGGGGGCAAACTGAAGCTTTCTTT.

This chain links TRBV19 with TRBJ1-6; possible D gene TRBD1, 6 bases. This CDR3 has 16 residues. Between the trimmed V and J ends, which lost 6 bases and 7 bases, there was a span of 19 bases. CDR1 and CDR2 (germline): LNHDA, SQIVND (reference sequence). CDR3 bases: TGTGCCAGTAGAAATCCCCTGGACAGAACGAATTCACCCCTCCACTTT. It yields the protein CASRNPLDRTNSPLHF.

The chain carries TRBV11-2 and TRBJ2-1, with 10 bases lining up with TRBD2. J gave up 6 bases and V 4 bases, and 6 bases lay outside the gene matches. The germline V gene has CDR1 SGHAT and CDR2 FQNNGV. There are 15 residues in the CDR3. As DNA, the CDR3 is TGTGCCAGCAGCTACGGGACTAGCGTGTCCAATGAGCAGTTCTTC. Translating gives CASSYGTSVSNEQFF.

This rearrangement joins TRBV19 to TRBJ2-2; D call uncertain. The CDR3 runs 16 residues. V was cut by 5 bases and J by 1 base, with 14 bases left in between. CDR1 is LNHDA, CDR2 SQIVND, per germline (reference sequence). The CDR3 reads CASSPRLLGNTGELFF. Written as DNA, the CDR3 is TGTGCCAGTAGTCCCCGACTTCTCGGGAACACCGGGGAGCTGTTTTTT. Full variable domain (rest looked up from reference TRBV19 and TRBJ2-2): DGGITQSPKYLFRKEGQNVTLSCEQNLNHDAMYWYRQDPGQGLRLIYYSQIVNDFQKGDIAEGYSVSREKKESFPLTVTSAQKNPTAFYLCASSPRLLGNTGELFFGEGSRLTVL.

The rearrangement links TRBV27 to TRBJ1-1; D is uncertain. This CDR3 comprises 13 residues. From germline, CDR1 is MNHEY and CDR2 SMNVEV (reference sequence). Trimming removed 2 bases from V and 5 bases from J, with 9 bases in between. CDR3 sequence (DNA): TGTGCCAGCAGTTTACTTCGGGGAACTGAAGCTTTCTTT. Encoded protein: CASSLLRGTEAFF.

This clone has only one observation. The chain combines TRBV6-6 with TRBJ2-3; 7 nucleotides align to TRBD2. The CDR3 extends over 14 amino acids. J gave up 4 bases and V 7 bases, and 8 bases lay outside the gene matches. Germline loops: CDR1 MNHNY, CDR2 SVGAGI (reference sequence). CDR3 in amino acids: CASTHGGIPDTQYF. In nucleotides, the CDR3 is TGTGCCAGCACCCACGGGGGGATCCCAGATACGCAGTATTTT.

This rearrangement joins TRBV6-1 to TRBJ1-2; 12 nucleotides match TRBD1. The CDR3 is 14 residues long. The germline V gene has CDR1 MNHNS and CDR2 SASEGT. Trimming cost V 6 bases and J 5 bases; bases outside gene matches: 4. CDR3 sequence: CASSRDRGRYGYTF. CDR3 in DNA: TGTGCCAGCAGCCGGGACAGGGGGCGGTATGGCTACACCTTC.

V and J are TRBV7-2 and TRBJ2-7, with D unresolved. The V end was cut by 2 bases, the J end by 3 bases, with 8 bases between. Germline V gives CDR1 SGHTA, CDR2 FQGNSA. This CDR3 spans 13 amino acids. CDR3 sequence: CASSLSQYYEQYF. The CDR3, as DNA: TGTGCCAGCAGCTTATCACAGTACTACGAGCAGTACTTC. The full variable domain, its missing parts supplied by reference TRBV7-2 and TRBJ2-7, is GAGVSQSPSNKVTEKGKDVELRCDPISGHTALYWYRQSLGQGLEFLIYFQGNSAPDKSGLPSDRFSAERTGGSVSTLTIQRTQQEDSAVYLCASSLSQYYEQYFGPGTRLTVT.

The rearrangement joins TRBV4-2 to TRBJ1-3, with D possibly being TRBD1 (6 bases). Between the trimmed V and J ends, which lost 3 bases and 0 bases, there was a span of 15 bases. Per germline, CDR1 LGHNA and CDR2 YNFKEQ. This CDR3 region has 17 residues. CDR3 amino acids: CASSQATGQGSGNTIYF. In nucleotides, the CDR3 is TGTGCCAGCAGCCAGGCTACAGGGCAAGGCTCTGGAAACACCATATATTTT.

This chain uses TRBV5-1 with TRBJ2-2; the D is unclear. In germline, CDR1 is SGHRS, CDR2 YFSETQ. The V end lost 4 bases, the J end lost 1 base, and 5 bases lay between the germline ends. The CDR3 extends over 13 amino acids. The CDR3 spells CASSLGNTGELFF. As DNA, the CDR3 is TGCGCCAGCAGCCTAGGGAACACCGGGGAGCTGTTTTTT.

The genes are TRBV5-1 and TRBJ1-6; D might be TRBD1 (6 bases). Germline V CDR1 and CDR2: SGHRS, YFSETQ. V was clipped by 0 bases and J by 10 bases, with 17 bases between them. The CDR3 loop spans 16 amino acids. The CDR3 DNA is TGCGCCAGCAGCTTGGTGGCCCCAGGGGACGAGTCACCCCTCCACTTT. Translating it yields CASSLVAPGDESPLHF.